This is a list of T cell receptor beta chains from one sample in a study of T cells after yellow fever vaccination. Each CDR3 protein is one row after TCRdb ran MiXCR on the 5' RACE reads. The sample records hundreds of thousands of distinct CDR3 sequences, roughly an eighth being singletons. This material consisted of PBMCs, taken on the day of the yellow fever booster vaccination. Source of these receptors: a man aged 30-40 years who received the YFV17D yellow fever vaccine. Both conserved end residues are part of each CDR3. The D gene is left open where the match is weak. Size tells how often a clone was seen (once, few, many) or the class of an expanded clone, and some rows leave it out.

clone_size,d_call,v_call,j_call,cdr3_aa,cdr3_nt
few,-,TRBV5-6,TRBJ2-7,CASTRGSQGYEQYF,TGTGCCAGCACCAGAGGGTCACAGGGCTACGAGCAGTACTTC
-,TRBD2,TRBV20-1,TRBJ2-7,CSAPDGRGSYEQYF,TGCAGCGCACCGGACGGGAGGGGATCCTACGAGCAGTACTTC
few,TRBD2,TRBV20-1,TRBJ2-5,CSAPGLAGARGETQYF,TGCAGTGCCCCGGGACTAGCGGGAGCACGGGGAGAGACCCAGTACTTC
-,TRBD1,TRBV6-1,TRBJ2-2,CASRHQPGQTNTGELFF,TGTGCCAGCAGACACCAACCGGGACAGACAAACACCGGGGAGCTGTTTTTT
-,TRBD1,TRBV6-7,TRBJ2-5,CGASYLGPGQRGSGPLETQYF,TGTGGGGCCAGTTATTTGGGGCCGGGACAGAGGGGGAGCGGTCCCTTGGAGACCCAGTACTTC
few,TRBD2,TRBV7-2,TRBJ2-1,CASSLLPGGGYNEQFF,TGTGCCAGCAGCTTATTGCCGGGAGGGGGCTACAATGAGCAGTTCTTC
few,-,TRBV20-1,TRBJ2-3,CSAPEGGTTDTQYF,TGCAGTGCTCCAGAGGGGGGGACCACAGATACGCAGTATTTT
-,TRBD1,TRBV6-1,TRBJ1-4,CASRADRGDEKLFF,TGTGCCAGCCGCGCGGACAGGGGAGATGAAAAACTGTTTTTT
-,TRBD1,TRBV4-3,TRBJ2-1,CASSQDGFSGGNRDEQFF,TGCGCCAGCAGCCAAGATGGGTTTTCAGGGGGAAACCGCGATGAGCAGTTCTTC
-,TRBD2,TRBV9,TRBJ2-1,CASSPRAALAGGPHEQFF,TGTGCCAGCAGCCCCCGGGCCGCCTTAGCGGGAGGGCCGCATGAGCAGTTCTTC
few,-,TRBV4-3,TRBJ2-2,CASSQEAGNTGELFF,TGCGCCAGCAGCCAAGAGGCCGGTAACACCGGGGAGCTGTTTTTT
-,-,TRBV29-1,TRBJ2-2,CSGGEGGTGELFF,TGCAGCGGTGGAGAGGGTGGCACCGGGGAGCTGTTTTTT
-,TRBD2,TRBV4-3,TRBJ2-1,CASSQDRLAAGNEQFF,TGCGCCAGCAGCCAAGATCGACTAGCGGCGGGCAATGAGCAGTTCTTC
few,TRBD1,TRBV2,TRBJ2-5,CASNPGQGQETQYF,TGTGCCAGCAATCCGGGACAGGGCCAAGAGACCCAGTACTTC
-,-,TRBV23-1,TRBJ2-1,CASPPGTPYWPREQFF,TGCGCCAGTCCCCCCGGGACTCCTTATTGGCCTCGTGAGCAGTTCTTC
few,-,TRBV28,TRBJ1-5,CASSFRAGVGFGSNQPQHF,TGTGCCAGCAGTTTTCGGGCAGGGGTTGGGTTCGGCAGCAATCAGCCCCAGCATTTT
-,TRBD2,TRBV20-1,TRBJ2-1,CSARDSLAGGGDDEQFF,TGCAGTGCTAGAGACTCCCTAGCGGGAGGCGGTGACGATGAGCAGTTCTTC
-,TRBD1,TRBV14,TRBJ1-2,CASSQGQGANYGYTF,TGTGCCAGCAGCCAAGGTCAGGGGGCGAACTATGGCTACACCTTC
-,-,TRBV5-6,TRBJ1-4,CASSSTTSGVSTNEKLFF,TGTGCCAGCAGCTCAACAACCTCTGGGGTATCGACTAATGAAAAACTGTTTTTT
-,TRBD1,TRBV5-1,TRBJ2-2,CASSLMGQGASGELFF,TGCGCCAGCAGCTTGATGGGACAGGGGGCGTCAGGGGAGCTGTTTTTT
many,TRBD2,TRBV2,TRBJ2-1,CASSAGLAGYNEQFF,TGTGCCAGCAGTGCAGGACTAGCGGGATACAATGAGCAGTTCTTC